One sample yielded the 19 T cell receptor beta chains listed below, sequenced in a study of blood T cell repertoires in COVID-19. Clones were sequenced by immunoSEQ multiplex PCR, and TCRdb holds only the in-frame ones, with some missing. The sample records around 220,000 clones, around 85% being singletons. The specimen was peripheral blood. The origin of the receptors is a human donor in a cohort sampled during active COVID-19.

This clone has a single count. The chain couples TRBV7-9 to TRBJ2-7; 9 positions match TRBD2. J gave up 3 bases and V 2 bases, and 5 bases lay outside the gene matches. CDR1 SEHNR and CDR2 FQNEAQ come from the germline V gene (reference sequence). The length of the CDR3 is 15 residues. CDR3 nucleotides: TGTGCCAGCAGCTTACCCGCGGGAGGGAACTACGAGCAGTACTTC. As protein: CASSLPAGGNYEQYF.

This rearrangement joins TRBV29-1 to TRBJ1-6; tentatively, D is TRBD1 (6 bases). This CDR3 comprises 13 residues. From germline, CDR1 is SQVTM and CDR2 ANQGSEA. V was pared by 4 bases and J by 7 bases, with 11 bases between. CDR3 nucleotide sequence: TGCAGCGTTGGGGCCACAGGGAATTCACCCCTCCACTTT. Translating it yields CSVGATGNSPLHF.

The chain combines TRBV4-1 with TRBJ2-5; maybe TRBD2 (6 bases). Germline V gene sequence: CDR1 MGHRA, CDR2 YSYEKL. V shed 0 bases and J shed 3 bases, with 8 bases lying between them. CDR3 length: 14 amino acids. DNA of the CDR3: TGCGCCAGCAGCCAAGACGGAGGGGAAGAGACCCAGTACTTC. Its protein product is CASSQDGGEETQYF.

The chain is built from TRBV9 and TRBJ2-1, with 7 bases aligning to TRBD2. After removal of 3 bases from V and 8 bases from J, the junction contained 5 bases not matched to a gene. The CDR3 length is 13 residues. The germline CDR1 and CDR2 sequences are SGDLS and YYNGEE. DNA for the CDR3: TGTGCCAGCAGCGCGTCTAGCGGAGATGAGCAGTTCTTC. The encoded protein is CASSASSGDEQFF.

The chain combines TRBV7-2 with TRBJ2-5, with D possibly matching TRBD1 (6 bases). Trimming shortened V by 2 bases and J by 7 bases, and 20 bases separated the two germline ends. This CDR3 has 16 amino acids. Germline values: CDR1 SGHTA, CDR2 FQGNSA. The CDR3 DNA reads TGTGCCAGCAGCTTATCCCTGCAGGCAAGAGGGGGGACCCAGTACTTC. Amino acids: CASSLSLQARGGTQYF.

CDR3 DNA: TGTGCCAGTAGTCCTCAAGCAAGGAAGGAGGGCTACACCTTC. As protein: CASSPQARKEGYTF. The chain couples TRBV19 to TRBJ1-2; D remains unclear. The CDR3 length is 14 residues. V lost 5 bases, J lost 8 bases, and 18 bases lay in between. CDR1 LNHDA and CDR2 SQIVND come from the germline V gene (reference sequence).

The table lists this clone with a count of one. CDR3 sequence: CASSNTGIRTEAFF. CDR3 bases: TGTGCCAGCAGCAACACAGGAATTCGGACTGAAGCTTTCTTT. The chain recombines TRBV5-4 with TRBJ1-1, with a possible D match to TRBD1 (5 bases). V shed 4 bases and J shed 5 bases, with 15 bases lying between them. CDR1 is SGHNT and CDR2 is YYREEE in the germline V gene (reference sequence). This CDR3 has 14 residues.

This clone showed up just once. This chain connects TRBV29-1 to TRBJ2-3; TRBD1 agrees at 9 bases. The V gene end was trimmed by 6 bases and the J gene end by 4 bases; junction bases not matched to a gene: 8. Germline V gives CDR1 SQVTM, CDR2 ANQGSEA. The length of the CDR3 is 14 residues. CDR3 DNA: TGCAGCGTCGCTCCGGGACAGGGTTCAGATACGCAGTATTTT. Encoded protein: CSVAPGQGSDTQYF.

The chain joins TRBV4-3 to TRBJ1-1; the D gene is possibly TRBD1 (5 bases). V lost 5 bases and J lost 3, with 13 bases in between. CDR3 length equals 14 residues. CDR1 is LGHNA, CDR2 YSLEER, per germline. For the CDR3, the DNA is TGCGCCAGCAGCGTCCGCCGGGGGGACACTGAAGCTTTCTTT. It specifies CASSVRRGDTEAFF.

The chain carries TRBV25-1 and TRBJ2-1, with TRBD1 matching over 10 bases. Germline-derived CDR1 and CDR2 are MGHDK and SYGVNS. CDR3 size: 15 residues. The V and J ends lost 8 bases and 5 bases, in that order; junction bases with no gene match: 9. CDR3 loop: CASGGGDRGNNEQFF. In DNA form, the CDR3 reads TGTGCCAGCGGGGGCGGGGACAGGGGAAACAATGAGCAGTTCTTC.

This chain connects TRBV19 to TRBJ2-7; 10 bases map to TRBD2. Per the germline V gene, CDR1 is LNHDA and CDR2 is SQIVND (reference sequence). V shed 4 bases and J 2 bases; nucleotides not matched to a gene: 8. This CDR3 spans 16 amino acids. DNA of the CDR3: TGTGCCAGTAGTAGTAAGGCTAGCGGGAGCCCCTACGAGCAGTACTTC. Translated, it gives CASSSKASGSPYEQYF.

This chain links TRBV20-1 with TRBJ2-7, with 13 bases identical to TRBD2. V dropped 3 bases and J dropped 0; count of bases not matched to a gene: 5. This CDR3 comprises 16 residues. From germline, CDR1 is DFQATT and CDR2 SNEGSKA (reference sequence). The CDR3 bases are TGCAGTGCTAGTCCGACTAGCGGGGGGCTCTCCTACGAGCAGTACTTC. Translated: CSASPTSGGLSYEQYF.

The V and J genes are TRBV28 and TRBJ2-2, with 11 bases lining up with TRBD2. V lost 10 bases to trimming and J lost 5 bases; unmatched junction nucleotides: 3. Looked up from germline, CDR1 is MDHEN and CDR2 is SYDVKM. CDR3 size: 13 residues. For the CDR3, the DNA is TGTGCCATAGCGGGAGGGTATACCGGGGAGCTGTTTTTT. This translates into CAIAGGYTGELFF.

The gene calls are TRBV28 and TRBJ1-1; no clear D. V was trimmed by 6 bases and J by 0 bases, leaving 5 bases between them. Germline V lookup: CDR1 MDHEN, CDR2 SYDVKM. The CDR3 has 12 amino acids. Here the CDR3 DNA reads TGTGCCAGCAGACTGTTGAACACTGAAGCTTTCTTT. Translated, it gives CASRLLNTEAFF.

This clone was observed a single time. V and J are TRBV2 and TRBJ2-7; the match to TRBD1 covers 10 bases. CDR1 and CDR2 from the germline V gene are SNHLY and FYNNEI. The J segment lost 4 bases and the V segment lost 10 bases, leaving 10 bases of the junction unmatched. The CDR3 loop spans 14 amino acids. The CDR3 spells CAIISRDRGYEQYF. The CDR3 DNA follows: TGTGCCATTATTTCCCGGGACAGGGGTTACGAGCAGTACTTC. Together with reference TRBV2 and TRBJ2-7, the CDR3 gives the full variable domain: EPEVTQTPSHQVTQMGQEVILRCVPISNHLYFYWYRQILGQKVEFLVSFYNNEISEKSEIFDDQFSVERPDGSNFTLKIRSTKLEDSAMYFCAIISRDRGYEQYFGPGTRLTVT.

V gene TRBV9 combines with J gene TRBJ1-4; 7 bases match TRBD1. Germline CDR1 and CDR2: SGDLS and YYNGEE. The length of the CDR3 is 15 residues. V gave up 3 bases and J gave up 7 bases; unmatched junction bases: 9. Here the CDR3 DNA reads TGTGCCAGCAGCGAGCAGGGGGTCGGTGGTGAAAAACTGTTTTTT. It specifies CASSEQGVGGEKLFF.

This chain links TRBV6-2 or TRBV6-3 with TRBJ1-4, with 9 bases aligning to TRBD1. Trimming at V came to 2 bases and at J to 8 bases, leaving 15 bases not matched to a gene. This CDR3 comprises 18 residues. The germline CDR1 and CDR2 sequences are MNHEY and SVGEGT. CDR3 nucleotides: TGTGCCAGCAGTTACCTCACCTGGATGGGACAGGGAGGCGAAAAACTGTTTTTT. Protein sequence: CASSYLTWMGQGGEKLFF.

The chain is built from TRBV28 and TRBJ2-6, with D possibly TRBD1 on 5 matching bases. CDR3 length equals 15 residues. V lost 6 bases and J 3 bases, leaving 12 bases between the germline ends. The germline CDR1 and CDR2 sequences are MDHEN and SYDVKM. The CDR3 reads CASRPIGHGANVLTF. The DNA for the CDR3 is TGTGCCAGCAGGCCCATAGGACATGGGGCCAACGTCCTGACTTTC.

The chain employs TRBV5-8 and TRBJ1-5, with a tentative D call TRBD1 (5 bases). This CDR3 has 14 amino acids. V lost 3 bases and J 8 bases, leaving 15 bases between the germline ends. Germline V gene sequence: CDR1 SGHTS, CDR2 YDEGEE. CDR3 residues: CASSSPGFIKPQHF. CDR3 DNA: TGTGCCAGCAGCTCGCCAGGGTTTATCAAGCCCCAGCATTTT.